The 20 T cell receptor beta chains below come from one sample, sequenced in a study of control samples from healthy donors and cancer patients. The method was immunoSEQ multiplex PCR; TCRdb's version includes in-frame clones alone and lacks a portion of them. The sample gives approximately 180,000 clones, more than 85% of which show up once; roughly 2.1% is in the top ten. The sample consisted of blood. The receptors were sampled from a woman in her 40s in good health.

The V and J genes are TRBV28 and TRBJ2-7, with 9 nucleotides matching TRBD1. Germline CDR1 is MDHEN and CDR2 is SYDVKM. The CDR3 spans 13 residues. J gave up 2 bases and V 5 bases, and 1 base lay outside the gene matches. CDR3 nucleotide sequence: TGTGCCAGCAGTCGGACAGGGGCCTACGAGCAGTACTTC. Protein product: CASSRTGAYEQYF.

The CDR3 region is CASSIPGSTYGYTF. DNA of the CDR3: TGTGCCAGTAGTATACCGGGGTCCACCTATGGCTACACCTTC. The chain has TRBV19 and TRBJ1-2; no clear D. Trimming shortened V by 2 bases and J by 4 bases, and 11 bases separated the two germline ends. CDR1 and CDR2 (germline): LNHDA, SQIVND (reference sequence). The CDR3 is 14 residues long.

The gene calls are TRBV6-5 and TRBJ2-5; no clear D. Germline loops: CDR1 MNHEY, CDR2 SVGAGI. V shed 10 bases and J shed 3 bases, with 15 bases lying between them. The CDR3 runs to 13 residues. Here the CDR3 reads CATLGFVEETQYF. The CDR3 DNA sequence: TGTGCCACCCTGGGGTTTGTGGAAGAGACCCAGTACTTC.

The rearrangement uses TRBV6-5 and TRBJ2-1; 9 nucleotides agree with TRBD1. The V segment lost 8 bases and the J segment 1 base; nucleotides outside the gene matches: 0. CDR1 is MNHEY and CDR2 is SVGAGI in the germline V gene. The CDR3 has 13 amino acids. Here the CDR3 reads CASGTGSYNEQFF. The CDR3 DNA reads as TGTGCCAGCGGGACAGGGTCCTACAATGAGCAGTTCTTC.

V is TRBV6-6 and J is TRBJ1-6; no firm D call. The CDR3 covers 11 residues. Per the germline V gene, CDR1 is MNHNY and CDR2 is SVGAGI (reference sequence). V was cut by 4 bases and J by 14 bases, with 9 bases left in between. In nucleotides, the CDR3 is TGTGCCAGCAGTTTCTCCGGGACCCTCCACTTT. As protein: CASSFSGTLHF.

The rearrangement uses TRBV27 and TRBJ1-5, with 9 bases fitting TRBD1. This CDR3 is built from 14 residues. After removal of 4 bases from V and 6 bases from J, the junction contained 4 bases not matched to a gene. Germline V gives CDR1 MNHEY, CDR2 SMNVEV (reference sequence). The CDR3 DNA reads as TGTGCCAGCAGTTCACAGGGGGCAAGTCAGCCCCAGCATTTT. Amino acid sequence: CASSSQGASQPQHF.

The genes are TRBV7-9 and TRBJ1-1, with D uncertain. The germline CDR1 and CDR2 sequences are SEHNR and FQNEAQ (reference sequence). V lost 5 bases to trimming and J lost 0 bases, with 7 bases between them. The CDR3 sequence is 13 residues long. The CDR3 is CASSGRMNTEAFF. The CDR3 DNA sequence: TGTGCCAGCAGCGGGCGGATGAACACTGAAGCTTTCTTT.

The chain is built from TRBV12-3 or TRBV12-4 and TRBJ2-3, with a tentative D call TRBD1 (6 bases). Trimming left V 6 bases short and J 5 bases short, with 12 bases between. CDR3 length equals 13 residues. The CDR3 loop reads CASSFRDIDTQYF. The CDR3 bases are TGTGCCAGCAGCTTTCGGGACATAGATACGCAGTATTTT.

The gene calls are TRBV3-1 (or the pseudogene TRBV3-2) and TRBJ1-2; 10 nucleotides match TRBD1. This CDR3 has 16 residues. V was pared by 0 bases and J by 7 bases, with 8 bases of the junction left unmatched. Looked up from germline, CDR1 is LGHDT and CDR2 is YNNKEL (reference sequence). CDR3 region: CASSQESGTGVRGYTF. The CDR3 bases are TGTGCCAGCAGCCAAGAATCTGGGACAGGGGTGCGTGGCTACACCTTC.

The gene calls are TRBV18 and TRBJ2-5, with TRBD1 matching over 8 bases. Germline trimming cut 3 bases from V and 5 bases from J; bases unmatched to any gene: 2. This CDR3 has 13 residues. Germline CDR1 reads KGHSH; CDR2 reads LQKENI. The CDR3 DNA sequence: TGTGCCAGCTCACCGAGACAGGGGGAGACCCAGTACTTC. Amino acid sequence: CASSPRQGETQYF.

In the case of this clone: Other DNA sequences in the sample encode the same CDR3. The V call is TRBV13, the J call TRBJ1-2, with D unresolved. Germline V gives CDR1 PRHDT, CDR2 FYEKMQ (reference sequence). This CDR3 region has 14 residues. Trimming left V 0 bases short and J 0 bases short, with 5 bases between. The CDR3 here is CASSLGGANYGYTF. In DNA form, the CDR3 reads TGTGCCAGCAGCTTAGGTGGAGCTAACTATGGCTACACCTTC.

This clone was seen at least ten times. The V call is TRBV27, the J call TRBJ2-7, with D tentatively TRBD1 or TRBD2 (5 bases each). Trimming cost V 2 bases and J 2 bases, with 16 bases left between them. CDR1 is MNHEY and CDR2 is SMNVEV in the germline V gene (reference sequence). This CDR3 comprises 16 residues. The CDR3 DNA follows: TGTGCCAGCAGTTTAGGAGGCGGACGGGGACCCTACGAGCAGTACTTC. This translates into CASSLGGGRGPYEQYF.

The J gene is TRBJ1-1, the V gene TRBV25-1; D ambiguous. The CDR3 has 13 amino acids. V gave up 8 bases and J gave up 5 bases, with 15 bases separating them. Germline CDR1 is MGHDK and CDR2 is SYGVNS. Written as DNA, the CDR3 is TGTGCCAGCTCTCCTCTCGGGCAGACTGAAGCTTTCTTT. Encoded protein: CASSPLGQTEAFF.

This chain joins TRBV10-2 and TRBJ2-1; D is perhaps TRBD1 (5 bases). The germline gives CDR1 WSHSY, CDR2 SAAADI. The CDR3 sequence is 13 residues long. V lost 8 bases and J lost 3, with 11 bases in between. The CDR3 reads CASRQGLYNEQFF. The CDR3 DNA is TGCGCCAGCCGGCAGGGTCTCTACAATGAGCAGTTCTTC.

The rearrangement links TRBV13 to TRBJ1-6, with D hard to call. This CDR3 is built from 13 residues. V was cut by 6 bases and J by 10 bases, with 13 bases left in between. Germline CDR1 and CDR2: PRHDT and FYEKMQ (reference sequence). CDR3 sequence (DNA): TGTGCCAGCAGTCTGAGGATTTCCTCACCCCTCCACTTT. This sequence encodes CASSLRISSPLHF.

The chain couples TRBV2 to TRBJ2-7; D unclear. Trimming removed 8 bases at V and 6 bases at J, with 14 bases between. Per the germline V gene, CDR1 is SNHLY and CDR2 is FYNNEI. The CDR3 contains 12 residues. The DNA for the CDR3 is TGTGCCAGCTGTAACACCATGGTCGAGCAGTACTTC. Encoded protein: CASCNTMVEQYF.

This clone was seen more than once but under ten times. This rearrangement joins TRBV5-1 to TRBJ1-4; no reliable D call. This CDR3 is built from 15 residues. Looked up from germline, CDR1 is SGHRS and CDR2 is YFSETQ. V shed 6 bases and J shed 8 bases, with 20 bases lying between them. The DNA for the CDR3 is TGCGCCAGCAAAGAGCAGGACCTAAGCGGGGAAAAACTGTTTTTT. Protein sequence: CASKEQDLSGEKLFF.

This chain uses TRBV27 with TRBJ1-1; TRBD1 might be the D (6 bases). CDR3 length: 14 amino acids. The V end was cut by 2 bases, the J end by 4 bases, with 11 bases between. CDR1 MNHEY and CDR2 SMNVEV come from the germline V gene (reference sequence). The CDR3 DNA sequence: TGTGCCAGCAGTTTACAGACAGGCGGCACTGAAGCTTTCTTT. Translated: CASSLQTGGTEAFF.

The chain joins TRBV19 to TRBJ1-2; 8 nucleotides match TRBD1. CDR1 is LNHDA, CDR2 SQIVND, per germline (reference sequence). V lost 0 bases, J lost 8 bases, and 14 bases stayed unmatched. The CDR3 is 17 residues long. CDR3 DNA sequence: TGTGCCAGTAGTATAGATTCCCCCCTCAGGGGGCTTGGAGGCTACACCTTC. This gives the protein CASSIDSPLRGLGGYTF.

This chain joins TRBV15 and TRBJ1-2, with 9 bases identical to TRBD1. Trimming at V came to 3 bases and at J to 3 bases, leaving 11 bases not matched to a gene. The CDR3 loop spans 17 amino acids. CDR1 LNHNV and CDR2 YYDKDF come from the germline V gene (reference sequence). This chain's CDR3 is CATSSSGTGLIYYGYTF. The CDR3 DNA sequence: TGTGCCACCAGCAGCTCCGGGACAGGGCTTATCTACTATGGCTACACCTTC.